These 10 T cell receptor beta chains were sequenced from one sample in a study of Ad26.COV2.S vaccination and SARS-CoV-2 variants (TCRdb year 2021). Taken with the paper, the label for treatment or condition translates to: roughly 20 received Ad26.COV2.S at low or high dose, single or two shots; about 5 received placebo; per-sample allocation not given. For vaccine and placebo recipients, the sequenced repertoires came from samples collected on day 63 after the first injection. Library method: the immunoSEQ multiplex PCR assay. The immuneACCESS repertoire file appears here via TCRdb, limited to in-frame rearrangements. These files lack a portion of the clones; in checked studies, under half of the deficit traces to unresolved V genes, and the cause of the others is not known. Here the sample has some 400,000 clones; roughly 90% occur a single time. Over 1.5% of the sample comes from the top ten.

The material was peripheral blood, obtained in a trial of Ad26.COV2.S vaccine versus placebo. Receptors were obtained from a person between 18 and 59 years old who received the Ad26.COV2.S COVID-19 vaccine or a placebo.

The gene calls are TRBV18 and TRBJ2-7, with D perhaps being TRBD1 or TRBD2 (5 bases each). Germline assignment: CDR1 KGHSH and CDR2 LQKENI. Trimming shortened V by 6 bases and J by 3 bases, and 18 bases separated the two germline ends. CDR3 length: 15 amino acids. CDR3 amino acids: CASSLYGTGIYEQYF. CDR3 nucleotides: TGTGCCAGCTCTCTCTACGGGACGGGGATCTACGAGCAGTACTTC. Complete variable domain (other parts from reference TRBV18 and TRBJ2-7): NAGVMQNPRHLVRRRGQEARLRCSPMKGHSHVYWYRQLPEEGLKFMVYLQKENIIDESGMPKERFSAEFPKEGPSILRIQQVVRGDSAAYFCASSLYGTGIYEQYFGPGTRLTVT.

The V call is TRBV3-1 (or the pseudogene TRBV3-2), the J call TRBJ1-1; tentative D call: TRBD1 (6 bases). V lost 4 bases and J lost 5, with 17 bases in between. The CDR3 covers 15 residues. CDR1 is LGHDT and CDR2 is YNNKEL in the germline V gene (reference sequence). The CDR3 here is CASSPEGVVRTEAFF. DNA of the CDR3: TGTGCCAGCAGCCCCGAGGGGGTTGTGCGAACTGAAGCTTTCTTT.

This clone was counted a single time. Here the CDR3 reads CASSLGRLAPYNEQFF. Here the CDR3 DNA reads TGCGCCAGCAGCTTGGGCCGACTAGCGCCTTACAATGAGCAGTTCTTC. The rearrangement links TRBV5-1 to TRBJ2-1, with 8 nucleotides matching TRBD2. This CDR3 spans 16 amino acids. The trim removed 0 bases at V and 4 bases at J, leaving 6 bases unmatched. Germline V lookup: CDR1 SGHRS, CDR2 YFSETQ.

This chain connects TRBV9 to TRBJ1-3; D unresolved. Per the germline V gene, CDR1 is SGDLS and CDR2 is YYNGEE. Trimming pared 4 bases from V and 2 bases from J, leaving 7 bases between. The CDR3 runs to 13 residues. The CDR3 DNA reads TGTGCCAGCAGCTCCGCTCCTGGAAACACCATATATTTT. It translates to CASSSAPGNTIYF.

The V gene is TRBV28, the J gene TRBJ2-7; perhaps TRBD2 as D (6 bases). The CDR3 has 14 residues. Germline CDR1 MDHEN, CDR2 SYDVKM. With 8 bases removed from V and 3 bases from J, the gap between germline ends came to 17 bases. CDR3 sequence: CASHGGVQNYEQYF. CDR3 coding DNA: TGTGCCAGCCACGGGGGAGTCCAAAACTACGAGCAGTACTTC.

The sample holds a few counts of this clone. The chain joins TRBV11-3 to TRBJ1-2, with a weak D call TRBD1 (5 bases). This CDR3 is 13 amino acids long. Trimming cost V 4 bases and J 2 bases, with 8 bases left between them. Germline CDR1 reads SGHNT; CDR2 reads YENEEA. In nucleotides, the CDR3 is TGTGCCAGCAGCTCGGGACTGAACTATGGCTACACCTTC. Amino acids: CASSSGLNYGYTF.

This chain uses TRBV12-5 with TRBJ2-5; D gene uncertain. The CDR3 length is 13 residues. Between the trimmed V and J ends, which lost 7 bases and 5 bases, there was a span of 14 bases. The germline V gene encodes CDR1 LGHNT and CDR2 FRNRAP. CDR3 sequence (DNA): TGTGCTAGTGCCCCCTATGTTGCGGAGACCCAGTACTTC. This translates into CASAPYVAETQYF.

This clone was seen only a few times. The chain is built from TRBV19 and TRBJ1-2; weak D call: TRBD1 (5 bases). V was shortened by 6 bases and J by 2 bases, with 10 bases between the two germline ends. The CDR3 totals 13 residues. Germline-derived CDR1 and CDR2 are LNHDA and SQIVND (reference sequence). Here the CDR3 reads CASSSGQNYGYTF. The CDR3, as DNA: TGTGCCAGTAGCTCTGGACAAAACTATGGCTACACCTTC. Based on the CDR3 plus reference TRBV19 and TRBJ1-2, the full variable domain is DGGITQSPKYLFRKEGQNVTLSCEQNLNHDAMYWYRQDPGQGLRLIYYSQIVNDFQKGDIAEGYSVSREKKESFPLTVTSAQKNPTAFYLCASSSGQNYGYTFGSGTRLTVV.

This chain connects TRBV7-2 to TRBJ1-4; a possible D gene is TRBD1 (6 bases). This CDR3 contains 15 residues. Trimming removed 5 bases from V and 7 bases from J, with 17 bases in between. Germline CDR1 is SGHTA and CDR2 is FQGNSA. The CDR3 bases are TGTGCCAGCAGCCTTCTGGGGGCAGGGAGTGAAAAACTGTTTTTT. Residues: CASSLLGAGSEKLFF.

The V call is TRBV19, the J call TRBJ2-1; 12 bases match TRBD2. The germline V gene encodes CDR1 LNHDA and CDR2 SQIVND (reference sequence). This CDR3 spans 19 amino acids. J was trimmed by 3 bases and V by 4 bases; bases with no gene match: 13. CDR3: CASSTTPASGRDLYNEQFF. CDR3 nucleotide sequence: TGTGCCAGTAGTACAACACCCGCTAGCGGGAGGGATCTCTACAATGAGCAGTTCTTC.